The T cell receptor (beta chain) described here comes from a study of T cell repertoires in cytomegalovirus infection. MiXCR, run by TCRdb on the reads, gives a single entry per CDR3 protein. The table has around 250,000 distinct CDR3 sequences, about 17% seen once. This clonotype was seen more than once but under ten times. The receptor was derived from a human donor in good health (CMV status not recorded). Some clones in this sample may be carry-over from other donors' samples. The sample taken for sequencing was CD8+ T cells from PBMCs.

The CDR3, as DNA: TGTGCCAGCAGCCAAGATCTGACTAGCAATCAGCCCCAGCATTTT. Its translation is CASSQDLTSNQPQHF. The chain couples TRBV4-2 to TRBJ1-5; no definite D call. The CDR3 runs to 15 residues. V was pared by 0 bases and J by 0 bases, with 6 bases between. Germline V gene lookup returns CDR1 LGHNA and CDR2 YNFKEQ.